The 25 T cell receptor beta chains below come from one sample, sequenced in a study of tumor-infiltrating lymphocytes in primary liver carcinoma. Germline DNA was also extracted, and blood RNA was taken from unsorted whole blood. TCR beta cDNA came from around 500 ng total RNA, primed with a constant-region primer. Libraries for TCR beta were built through three nested multiplex PCR rounds, which together made up a slightly modified ARM-PCR procedure. With TRBV1-TRBV30 forward primers and a C-beta reverse primer, the first two PCR rounds were run for approximately 10 cycles each. TCRdb re-analysed the multiplex PCR reads in MiXCR, keeping a single row per CDR3 protein. The table has some 320,000 distinct CDR3 sequences, about 60% seen once. Sample: peripheral blood. The receptors were gathered from a man aged 40-50 years with primary liver carcinoma and hepatitis B virus infection.

As to this clonotype: It may be a read error: a sequence one base away is much more abundant. The chain has TRBV6-2 or TRBV6-3 and TRBJ1-5; 9 bases map to TRBD1. Trimming removed 10 bases from V and 6 bases from J; junction bases left unmatched: 7. Germline-derived CDR1 and CDR2 are MNHEY and SVGEGT. This CDR3 is built from 13 residues. This CDR3 is CANRGRGGQPQHF. CDR3 DNA: TGTGCCAACAGGGGGCGCGGTGGTCAGCCCCAGCATTTT.

The rearrangement links TRBV25-1 to TRBJ2-7; D not resolved. V shed 5 bases and J shed 7 bases, with 15 bases lying between them. Germline CDR1 and CDR2: MGHDK and SYGVNS. The CDR3 extends over 13 amino acids. The CDR3 is CASSPVDLWEQYF. The CDR3 bases are TGTGCCAGCAGTCCCGTGGATCTGTGGGAGCAGTACTTC.

In this sample, this clonotype turned up once. The chain recombines TRBV15 with TRBJ2-5; TRBD2 might be the D (6 bases). Germline V gene sequence: CDR1 LNHNV, CDR2 YYDKDF (reference sequence). V was pared by 7 bases and J by 4 bases, with 13 bases between. The CDR3 spans 13 residues. The CDR3, as DNA: TGTGCCACCACTCTCGGGGGTATAGAGACCCAGTACTTC. This sequence encodes CATTLGGIETQYF.

Note on this clonotype: This may be a read error, as it is one base from a much larger clone. This chain links TRBV29-1 with TRBJ2-3, with D hard to call. Germline CDR1 is SQVTM and CDR2 is ANQGSEA. This CDR3 contains 12 residues. CDR3 in DNA: TGCAGCGTTCCACAAGGCACAGATTCGCAGTATTTT. Translating gives CSVPQGTDSQYF.

Comment on this clonotype: This may come from a read error, since a much larger clone is one base off. This sequence joins TRBV12-3 or TRBV12-4 and TRBJ1-5; tentative D call: TRBD1 (5 bases). V lost 3 bases, J lost 6 bases, and 12 bases lay in between. The CDR3 has 14 amino acids. CDR3 region: CASSFGGTSQPQHF. As DNA, the CDR3 is TGTGCCAGCAGTTTCGGGGGGACCTCTCAGCCCCAGCATTTT.

This chain uses TRBV6-2 or TRBV6-3 with TRBJ1-5; D might be TRBD1 (6 bases). The germline V gene encodes CDR1 MNHEY and CDR2 SVGEGT. CDR3 length equals 14 residues. CDR3 sequence reads: CVRSFPQGNQPQHF. In DNA, the CDR3 is TGTGTCAGGAGTTTTCCTCAGGGGAATCAGCCCCAGCATTTT.

The chain links TRBV6-1 to TRBJ2-7; a possible D gene is TRBD2 (5 bases). The CDR3 is made up of 14 amino acids. Germline values: CDR1 MNHNS, CDR2 SASEGT. Trimming removed 5 bases from V and 2 bases from J, with 13 bases in between. The CDR3 DNA sequence: TGTGCCAGCAGTTCCGGCGAGGGAGCCTACGAGCAGTACTTC. As protein: CASSSGEGAYEQYF.

Only one count was recorded for this clonotype. A clone one base away is much larger, so this may be a read error. The chain links TRBV6-2 or TRBV6-3 to TRBJ1-5; unclear D gene. CDR1 and CDR2 (germline): MNHEY, SVGEGT. The CDR3 sequence is 16 residues long. The DNA for the CDR3 is TGTTCCAGCAGTAAACCGACCGAACCGCGCGGACAGCCCCAGCATTTT. It is translated as CSSSKPTEPRGQPQHF.

Concerning this clonotype: Its ends do not fully match the called genes, so a read error is possible. The chain joins TRBV4-3 to TRBJ2-1; the match to TRBD1 covers 10 bases. The CDR3 totals 15 residues. In germline, CDR1 is LGHNA, CDR2 YSLEER. CDR3 loop: CAGSQRDRGPNELFF. CDR3 nucleotide sequence: TGCGCCGGCAGCCAGAGGGACAGGGGACCCAATGAGCTGTTCTTC.

J is TRBJ2-7 and V is TRBV5-4; 9 positions match TRBD1. The length of the CDR3 is 15 residues. Per the germline V gene, CDR1 is SGHNT and CDR2 is YYREEE (reference sequence). Losses at the gene ends were 4 bases for V and 7 bases for J; bases not matched to a gene: 12. The CDR3, as DNA: TGTGCCAGCAGCCTAACCGGGACAGGGATCAATGAGCAGTACTTC. Amino acids: CASSLTGTGINEQYF.

This clonotype was seen just once. Given a much more abundant clone one base away, this may be a read error. The chain combines TRBV29-1 with TRBJ2-4; D is unclear. Germline values: CDR1 SQVTM, CDR2 ANQGSEA. The length of the CDR3 is 11 residues. The CDR3 loop reads CSVGALNIHYF. The CDR3 coding sequence is TGCAGCGTTGGGGCTTTAAACATTCATTACTTC.

With respect to this clonotype: A read error may account for a junction end that differs from germline. The chain recombines TRBV6-2 or TRBV6-3 with TRBJ1-5, with no clear D. The CDR3 is made up of 15 amino acids. Germline assignment: CDR1 MNHEY and CDR2 SVGEGT. CDR3 in amino acids: CASMQRVVDNQPQHF. The CDR3 nucleotides read TGTGCCAGCATGCAAAGAGTCGTAGACAATCAACCCCAGCATTTT.

Details on this clonotype: A junction boundary mismatches the germline segment, possibly from a read error. The genes are TRBV28 and TRBJ2-4, with TRBD1 matching 10 bases. The CDR3 extends over 15 amino acids. Germline CDR1 is MDHEN and CDR2 is SYDVKM. The CDR3 protein is CAGSGPDRGEIIHYF. In nucleotides, the CDR3 is TGTGCCGGCAGTGGGCCGGACAGGGGGGAAATCATTCATTACTTC. The variable domain in full, with the rest retrieved from reference TRBV28 and TRBJ2-4, is DVKVTQSSRYLVKRTGEKVFLECVQDMDHENMFWYRQDPGLGLRLIYFSYDVKMKEKGDIPEGYSVSREKKERFSLILESASTNQTSMYLCAGSGPDRGEIIHYFGAGTRLSVL.

In the case of this clonotype: In this CDR3 the conserved last residue, phenylalanine or tryptophan, is missing, so a read error is likely. J is TRBJ1-6 and V is TRBV14, with no clear D. The CDR3 sequence is 15 residues long. Per germline, CDR1 SGHDN and CDR2 FVKESK. The CDR3 spells CASCQETLANSSLHY. The CDR3 DNA reads TGTGCCAGCTGCCAAGAGACACTCGCTAATTCATCCCTCCACTAT.

Note on this clonotype: The conserved phenylalanine or tryptophan normally closing the CDR3 is absent here, so this likely arose from a read error. The chain links TRBV11-2 to TRBJ2-7; TRBD1 aligns across 7 bases. This CDR3 spans 16 amino acids. Per germline, CDR1 SGHAT and CDR2 FQNNGV. CDR3 protein: CARSSLDRHGSYEQYL. CDR3 DNA sequence: TGTGCCAGGAGCTCCCTGGACAGGCATGGGTCCTACGAGCAGTACTTA.

About this clonotype: A much larger clone differs by one base, so this may be a read error. The chain employs TRBV4-3 and TRBJ2-2, with D possibly matching TRBD2 (5 bases). The CDR3 runs to 14 residues. CDR1 is LGHNA and CDR2 is YSLEER in the germline V gene. This CDR3 is CASSQRWATGELSF. DNA of the CDR3: TGCGCCAGCAGCCAAAGATGGGCCACCGGGGAGCTGTCTTTT.

This clonotype was counted between two and nine times. This rearrangement joins TRBV12-3 or TRBV12-4 to TRBJ2-2; D might be TRBD1 (6 bases). V lost 6 bases and J lost 4, with 9 bases in between. The CDR3 totals 13 residues. In DNA, the CDR3 is TGTGCCAGCAGCACAGGGCCCACCGGGGAGCTGTTTTTT. It yields the protein CASSTGPTGELFF.

Regarding this clonotype: One junction end does not reproduce the germline sequence, and a read error may be involved. The chain is built from TRBV29-1 and TRBJ2-1; D is possibly TRBD2 (5 bases). This CDR3 comprises 12 residues. Germline assignment: CDR1 SQVTM and CDR2 ANQGSEA. Here the CDR3 reads CSVLLKPNEQFF. CDR3 in DNA: TGTAGCGTTCTCCTCAAACCCAATGAGCAGTTCTTC.

The J gene is TRBJ2-7, the V gene TRBV28; 7 nucleotides match TRBD2. Germline loops: CDR1 MDHEN, CDR2 SYDVKM. V lost 3 bases to trimming and J lost 8 bases; unmatched junction nucleotides: 7. This CDR3 spans 13 amino acids. The CDR3 DNA sequence: TGTGCCAGCAGTTTTCTAGCGGAGGGGAAGCAGTACTTC. It specifies CASSFLAEGKQYF.

Turning to this clonotype: This clone may be a read error of a much larger clone one base away. No conserved phenylalanine or tryptophan ends this CDR3, so it is likely a read error. V is TRBV6-1 and J is TRBJ1-1; D is undetermined. Germline CDR1 is MNHNS and CDR2 is SASEGT. CDR3 length equals 13 residues. V lost 7 bases to trimming and J lost 3 bases, with 12 bases between them. CDR3 in amino acids: CASILTGDTEAFL. CDR3 sequence (DNA): TGTGCCAGCATTCTGACTGGGGACACTGAAGCTTTCCTT.

Remarks on this clonotype: A read error may produce the germline difference seen at one junction end. The chain combines TRBV4-1 with TRBJ1-2, with 9 positions matching TRBD1. The CDR3 runs 17 residues. The germline V gene encodes CDR1 MGHRA and CDR2 YSYEKL. This CDR3 is CANSQDKGTGLSYGYTF. The CDR3 DNA reads as TGCGCCAACAGCCAAGATAAGGGGACAGGGCTAAGCTATGGCTACACCTTC.

V is TRBV7-3 and J is TRBJ2-3, with D unresolved. Germline CDR1 and CDR2: SGHTA and FQGTGA. V lost 1 base and J 4 bases, leaving 6 bases between the germline ends. CDR3 length equals 13 residues. The chain's CDR3 is CASSLIGADTQYF. In DNA, the CDR3 is TGTGCCAGCAGCTTAATTGGGGCAGATACGCAGTATTTT.

On this clonotype: Its ends do not fully match the called genes, so a read error is possible. CDR3 region: CTSSPMVGNSPLHF. CDR3 in DNA: TGTACCAGCAGCCCGATGGTAGGGAATTCACCCCTCCACTTT. This chain connects TRBV12-3 or TRBV12-4 to TRBJ1-6; D remains unclear. The CDR3 has 14 residues.

On this clonotype itself: A much larger clone differs by one base, so this may be a read error. The V and J genes are TRBV12-3 or TRBV12-4 and TRBJ2-5, with TRBD2 matching 11 bases. V was pared by 6 bases and J by 3 bases, with 12 bases of the junction left unmatched. The CDR3 is 17 residues long. CDR3 sequence reads: CASSHSRPGLAEETQYF. CDR3 bases: TGTGCCAGCAGCCATTCCCGACCGGGACTAGCGGAAGAGACCCAGTACTTC.

This clonotype was detected only a few times. The gene calls are TRBV7-9 and TRBJ2-7, with no clear D. This CDR3 has 14 residues. The germline V gene encodes CDR1 SEHNR and CDR2 FQNEAQ (reference sequence). V was trimmed by 5 bases and J by 3 bases, leaving 14 bases between them. CDR3 sequence reads: CASSPREANYEQYF. The CDR3 DNA is TGTGCCAGCAGCCCAAGGGAAGCTAACTACGAGCAGTACTTC.